These 21 T cell receptor beta chains were all obtained from the same sample, sequenced in a study of OX40 agonist ivuxolimab in advanced cancers. The assay was immunoSEQ multiplex PCR, and TCRdb's table has in-frame clones only and misses some. The sample yields about 74,000 clones, less than 90% seen once. Sequenced material: CD4+ or CD8+ T cells sorted from blood, taken in a trial of the OX40 agonist ivuxolimab. The receptors were sampled from an adult with an advanced solid tumor such as melanoma, head and neck, liver or kidney cancer.

The chain recombines TRBV7-2 with TRBJ1-1; the match to TRBD1 covers 7 bases. This CDR3 contains 14 residues. V trimming: 5 bases; J trimming: 4 bases; junction bases outside the gene matches: 7. Looked up from germline, CDR1 is SGHTA and CDR2 is FQGNSA. The CDR3 region is CASSRGRGTTEAFF. The CDR3 DNA is TGTGCCAGCAGCCGCGGCAGGGGGACCACTGAAGCTTTCTTT.

The chain uses TRBV13 and TRBJ2-1; D not certain. The germline V and J ends were trimmed by 1 base and 9 bases, with 16 bases remaining between them. The CDR3 extends over 15 amino acids. Per germline, CDR1 PRHDT and CDR2 FYEKMQ (reference sequence). CDR3 amino acids: CASSLEVVQSGEQFF. The CDR3 DNA follows: TGTGCCAGCAGCTTAGAGGTGGTACAATCTGGTGAGCAGTTCTTC. The full variable domain, rest sourced from reference TRBV13 and TRBJ2-1, is AAGVIQSPRHLIKEKRETATLKCYPIPRHDTVYWYQQGPGQDPQFLISFYEKMQSDKGSIPDRFSAQQFSDYHSELNMSSLELGDSALYFCASSLEVVQSGEQFFGPGTRLTVL.

This chain joins TRBV6-5 and TRBJ1-5; D ambiguous. Looked up from germline, CDR1 is MNHEY and CDR2 is SVGAGI. V dropped 0 bases and J dropped 6 bases, with 6 bases sitting between them. The CDR3 has 13 amino acids. CDR3 DNA: TGTGCCAGCAGTTACTCGAGAGGTCAGCCCCAGCATTTT. Protein sequence: CASSYSRGQPQHF.

The chain has TRBV14 and TRBJ1-1; no definite D call. V lost 2 bases, J lost 0 bases, and 4 bases lay in between. CDR3 length: 13 residues. CDR1 is SGHDN, CDR2 FVKESK, per germline. In nucleotides, the CDR3 is TGTGCCAGCAGCCAAACAGTGAACACTGAAGCTTTCTTT. Amino acid sequence: CASSQTVNTEAFF.

V gene TRBV7-2 combines with J gene TRBJ2-7; 13 nucleotides match TRBD2. Trimming cost V 5 bases and J 3 bases; bases outside gene matches: 4. This CDR3 comprises 15 residues. Germline V gene data show CDR1 as SGHTA and CDR2 as FQGNSA. CDR3 DNA: TGTGCCAGCAGCCCCAGGACTAGCGGGGGCTACGAGCAGTACTTC. Translation: CASSPRTSGGYEQYF.

This clone appeared once. V is TRBV7-3 and J is TRBJ2-1, with 7 bases matching TRBD2. The CDR3 extends over 15 amino acids. Germline lookup yields CDR1 SGHTA and CDR2 FQGTGA. With V trimmed by 0 bases and J by 7 bases, 6 bases remained unmatched. As DNA, the CDR3 is TGTGCCAGCAGCTTAACGGGCGGGAGACTGAATGAGCAGTTCTTC. Translated, it gives CASSLTGGRLNEQFF.

This rearrangement joins TRBV18 to TRBJ2-7; D call uncertain. The length of the CDR3 is 13 residues. The V end lost 1 base, the J end lost 5 bases, and 9 bases lay between the germline ends. Germline values: CDR1 KGHSH, CDR2 LQKENI. CDR3 DNA sequence: TGTGCCAGCTCACCACAAGGATTCCACGAGCAGTACTTC. This gives the protein CASSPQGFHEQYF.

The gene calls are TRBV6-5 and TRBJ2-7; TRBD2 is a possible D gene (6 bases). This CDR3 contains 11 residues. Germline assignment: CDR1 MNHEY and CDR2 SVGAGI. Trimming took 6 bases from V and 7 from J, leaving 10 bases between them. This chain's CDR3 is CASSRGGEQYF. The CDR3 region has the DNA TGTGCCAGCAGCAGAGGAGGGGAGCAGTACTTC.

V and J are TRBV11-2 and TRBJ2-2, with 13 positions matching TRBD2. Germline V CDR1 and CDR2: SGHAT, FQNNGV. The V and J ends lost 5 bases and 7 bases, in that order; junction bases with no gene match: 10. The CDR3 has 17 residues. The CDR3 bases are TGTGCCAGCAGCCCCATCCGACTAGCGGGAGGAGGCGGGGAGCTGTTTTTT. This sequence encodes CASSPIRLAGGGGELFF.

The rearrangement links TRBV6-1 to TRBJ1-5; TRBD1 is a possible D gene (5 bases). Between the trimmed V and J ends, which lost 2 bases and 4 bases, there was a span of 9 bases. Germline values: CDR1 MNHNS, CDR2 SASEGT. The CDR3 runs 14 residues. The CDR3 DNA follows: TGTGCCAGCAGTGAATGGGGACGAAATCAGCCCCAGCATTTT. It translates to CASSEWGRNQPQHF.

This clone has more than one count but fewer than ten. The V gene is TRBV19, the J gene TRBJ2-7; the D gene is possibly TRBD1 (6 bases). The CDR3 is 11 residues long. Trimming took off 6 bases at V and 8 bases at J, with 11 bases between the two ends. Per germline, CDR1 LNHDA and CDR2 SQIVND (reference sequence). The CDR3 region has the DNA TGTGCCAGTAGCGGACAGAACCAGCAGTACTTC. Translating it yields CASSGQNQQYF.

J is TRBJ2-3 and V is TRBV5-1; D unresolved. CDR3 size: 12 residues. The germline V gene has CDR1 SGHRS and CDR2 YFSETQ. Trimming removed 3 bases from V and 6 bases from J, with 8 bases in between. The CDR3 nucleotides are TGCGCCAGCAGCTGGTCCGACGATACGCAGTATTTT. Its protein is CASSWSDDTQYF.

The chain recombines TRBV10-3 with TRBJ2-5; D unclear. Germline CDR1 ENHRY, CDR2 SYGVKD. V was pared by 4 bases and J by 5 bases, with 11 bases between. The CDR3 extends over 13 amino acids. The CDR3 region is CAISAGLGETQYF. Written as DNA, the CDR3 is TGTGCCATCAGTGCAGGCCTGGGGGAGACCCAGTACTTC.

V gene TRBV7-3 combines with J gene TRBJ2-2, with D unresolved. Trimming shortened V by 0 bases and J by 6 bases, and 5 bases separated the two germline ends. Germline V CDR1 and CDR2: SGHTA, FQGTGA. CDR3 length: 13 residues. CDR3 sequence: CASSLTLPGELFF. The CDR3 bases are TGTGCCAGCAGCTTAACCCTCCCCGGGGAGCTGTTTTTT.

This clone was seen more than once but under ten times. V is TRBV6-5 and J is TRBJ1-2; TRBD1 matches 7 bases. Losses at the gene ends were 3 bases for V and 0 bases for J; bases not matched to a gene: 4. This CDR3 is built from 15 residues. Germline CDR1 is MNHEY and CDR2 is SVGAGI. This chain's CDR3 is CASSYQGGANYGYTF. Here the CDR3 DNA reads TGTGCCAGCAGTTATCAGGGGGGAGCTAACTATGGCTACACCTTC.

The V gene is TRBV5-1, the J gene TRBJ2-3; D call uncertain. The CDR3 has 13 residues. Deletions cut 5 bases from V and 5 bases from J, with 12 bases between. Looked up from germline, CDR1 is SGHRS and CDR2 is YFSETQ. This chain's CDR3 is CASRSPVLDTQYF. The CDR3 nucleotides are TGCGCCAGCAGGTCCCCGGTGTTAGATACGCAGTATTTT.

V is TRBV4-1 and J is TRBJ1-1; D gene uncertain. The CDR3 is made up of 16 amino acids. Trimming stripped 1 base from V and 1 base from J, with 13 bases between. Germline lookup yields CDR1 MGHRA and CDR2 YSYEKL. CDR3 sequence reads: CASSQVRGPANTEAFF. The DNA of the CDR3 is TGCGCCAGCAGCCAAGTAAGAGGGCCGGCGAACACTGAAGCTTTCTTT.

V and J are TRBV10-3 and TRBJ2-5; D is unresolved. From germline, CDR1 is ENHRY and CDR2 SYGVKD. The CDR3 has 13 amino acids. V was clipped by 8 bases and J by 2 bases, with 12 bases between them. CDR3 residues: CAIASPPQETQYF. The CDR3 DNA follows: TGTGCCATCGCAAGTCCACCTCAAGAGACCCAGTACTTC.

This sequence joins TRBV2 and TRBJ1-6; 9 nucleotides agree with TRBD1. Germline assignment: CDR1 SNHLY and CDR2 FYNNEI. Trimming removed 2 bases from V and 9 bases from J; junction bases left unmatched: 5. CDR3 length equals 15 residues. The CDR3 loop is CASSERQGVTSPLHF. The CDR3, as DNA: TGTGCCAGCAGTGAAAGACAGGGGGTTACTTCACCCCTCCACTTT.

This clone was found once. The gene calls are TRBV6-1 and TRBJ2-3, with no clear D. Germline assignment: CDR1 MNHNS and CDR2 SASEGT. Trimming took off 3 bases at V and 10 bases at J, with 11 bases between the two ends. The CDR3 covers 12 residues. CDR3 coding DNA: TGTGCCAGCAGTGAGTCTACGACGGCGCAGTATTTT. Translation gives CASSESTTAQYF.

This chain links TRBV6-1 with TRBJ2-2; 9 bases line up with TRBD1. The germline CDR1 and CDR2 sequences are MNHNS and SASEGT. Unmatched junction bases numbered 6, after V lost 6 bases and J lost 1 base. The CDR3 length is 16 residues. The CDR3 loop is CASREQGAGNTGELFF. The CDR3 nucleotides read TGTGCCAGCAGGGAACAGGGGGCGGGGAACACCGGGGAGCTGTTTTTT.